This TCR beta chain comes out of a study of technical replicates of blood from a few donors (dated by TCRdb to about 2017). Receptor amplification or capture employed the immunoSEQ multiplex PCR assay. The table comes from immuneACCESS by way of TCRdb, which keeps in-frame sequences with V and J called. Part of the clones is missing from these tables; in studies checked, under half for an unresolved V gene and the rest for unknown reasons. Here the sample has more than 65,000 clones; about 92% occur a single time. The ten largest clonotypes hold 0.35% to 0.45% of the sample. In regard to this clone: Its binding antigen is unknown. One base away there is no much larger clone; base qualities are not given.

The receptor was derived from a human donor in good health. Sample: T cells isolated from PBMCs.

The nucleotide sequence is given as TGCGCCAGCAGCCAATCGGGACTAGCGGGAACCCTCCTTGGCACCGGGGAGCTGTTTTTT. The translation is CASSQSGLAGTLLGTGELFF. The sequence joins TRBV4-3 to TRBJ2-2; 13 bases in the junction line up with TRBD2. Reading from cysteine to phenylalanine, the CDR3 counts 20 amino acids. The kept DNA is CDR3 alone, 60 bases in frame from the first base. CDR1 LGHNA and CDR2 YSLEER are derived from the germline V gene. V and J are trimmed by 2 bases and 4 bases, and the gene matches miss 13 bases of the junction.